The rows below give T cell receptor beta chains drawn from one sample of a study of cytomegalovirus exposure and HLA in healthy donors. Here immunoSEQ multiplex PCR was the method, and the copy in TCRdb shows in-frame clones only, minus some. The table records about 180,000 clones, 75% to 85% of them present only once. Sample: PBMCs. The receptors originated from a woman aged 25 to 39 in good health and CMV-seropositive. The CDR3 runs from the conserved cysteine through the conserved F or W. A D gene is named only where the DNA matches it firmly. Size tells how often a clone was seen (once, few, many) or the class of an expanded clone, and some rows leave it out.

clone size: .
J gene: TRBJ1-4
V gene: TRBV7-8
D gene: .
CDR3 DNA: TGTGCCAGCAGCCCAGTCCCCGCAACTAATGAAAAACTGTTTTTT
CDR3 protein: CASSPVPATNEKLFF

clone size: .
J gene: TRBJ2-4
V gene: TRBV15
D gene: .
CDR3 DNA: TGTGCCACCAGCAGAGATGGCCGTCTTCAGTACTTC
CDR3 protein: CATSRDGRLQYF

clone size: .
J gene: TRBJ2-4
V gene: TRBV27
D gene: .
CDR3 DNA: TGTGCCAGCAGTTTATCGGGGGGTCGGGCCAAAAACATTCAGTACTTC
CDR3 protein: CASSLSGGRAKNIQYF

clone size: .
J gene: TRBJ2-7
V gene: TRBV4-2
D gene: .
CDR3 DNA: TGTGCCAGTAGCCAATTCACAGGGAGCTACGAGCAGTACTTC
CDR3 protein: CASSQFTGSYEQYF

clone size: .
J gene: TRBJ2-7
V gene: TRBV7-7
D gene: TRBD2
CDR3 DNA: TGTGCCAGCAGCCTGCGACTAGCGGGGGCGGATGAGCAGTACTTC
CDR3 protein: CASSLRLAGADEQYF

clone size: .
J gene: TRBJ1-5
V gene: TRBV27
D gene: .
CDR3 DNA: TGTGCCAGCAGTTTATGGGGAGGGGAGAGCAATCAGCCCCAGCATTTT
CDR3 protein: CASSLWGGESNQPQHF

clone size: .
J gene: TRBJ2-1
V gene: TRBV7-8
D gene: .
CDR3 DNA: TGTGCCAGCAGCTTAGGCCTGGGCGATGAGCAGTTCTTC
CDR3 protein: CASSLGLGDEQFF

clone size: few
J gene: TRBJ2-3
V gene: TRBV7-2
D gene: .
CDR3 DNA: TGTGCCAGCAGCTGGCCTAGCACAGATACGCAGTATTTT
CDR3 protein: CASSWPSTDTQYF

clone size: few
J gene: TRBJ1-5
V gene: TRBV5-1
D gene: TRBD1
CDR3 DNA: TGCGCCAGTCCCCTGGGAGCCGCTACAGGGGGCAATCAGCCCCAGCATTTT
CDR3 protein: CASPLGAATGGNQPQHF

clone size: .
J gene: TRBJ2-3
V gene: TRBV4-3
D gene: .
CDR3 DNA: TGCGCCAGCAGCCCGCTAGGGGCGGATACGCAGTATTTT
CDR3 protein: CASSPLGADTQYF

clone size: .
J gene: TRBJ1-2
V gene: TRBV7-9
D gene: .
CDR3 DNA: TGTGCCAGCAGCTTAACGGCACGCGGAAACTATGGCTACACCTTC
CDR3 protein: CASSLTARGNYGYTF

clone size: .
J gene: TRBJ2-2
V gene: TRBV9
D gene: TRBD2
CDR3 DNA: TGTGCCAGCAGCGTAGCGGGACTAGCAAACGGGGAGCTGTTTTTT
CDR3 protein: CASSVAGLANGELFF

clone size: .
J gene: TRBJ2-3
V gene: TRBV28
D gene: .
CDR3 DNA: TGTGCCAGCAGGACTGAGCTTTCAGATACGCAGTATTTT
CDR3 protein: CASRTELSDTQYF

clone size: once
J gene: TRBJ1-1
V gene: TRBV5-1
D gene: .
CDR3 DNA: TGCGCCAGCAGCTTACTGCAGGGTCAGCCCGGCGGCACTGAAGCTTTCTTT
CDR3 protein: CASSLLQGQPGGTEAFF

clone size: .
J gene: TRBJ1-5
V gene: TRBV28
D gene: .
CDR3 DNA: TGTGCCAGCAGTTTGGGTTTTGGGAGTACGGTTCAGCCCCAGCATTTT
CDR3 protein: CASSLGFGSTVQPQHF

clone size: .
J gene: TRBJ2-1
V gene: TRBV20-1
D gene: .
CDR3 DNA: TGCAGTGCTAGCTGGGCTGAGCAGTTCTTC
CDR3 protein: CSASWAEQFF

clone size: .
J gene: TRBJ1-5
V gene: TRBV28
D gene: TRBD1
CDR3 DNA: TGTGCCAGCAGTCCAGGGACAGGGTCAGGGGGTAGCAATCAGCCCCAGCATTTT
CDR3 protein: CASSPGTGSGGSNQPQHF

clone size: .
J gene: TRBJ1-1
V gene: TRBV5-1
D gene: TRBD1
CDR3 DNA: TGCGCCAGCAGCCCGATTACCGGGACAGGGGGCTTTTACACTGAAGCTTTCTTT
CDR3 protein: CASSPITGTGGFYTEAFF

clone size: .
J gene: TRBJ2-7
V gene: TRBV30
D gene: .
CDR3 DNA: TGTGCCTGGAGTGTTTCTGACACCTACGAGCAGTACTTC
CDR3 protein: CAWSVSDTYEQYF

clone size: few
J gene: TRBJ1-3
V gene: TRBV18
D gene: TRBD1
CDR3 DNA: TGTGCCAGCTCACCAACAGGGGGCTCTTCCTCTGGAAACACCATATATTTT
CDR3 protein: CASSPTGGSSSGNTIYF

clone size: .
J gene: TRBJ2-1
V gene: TRBV19
D gene: TRBD2
CDR3 DNA: TGTGCCAGTAGTATCCGACTAGCGGGGCCTTACAATGAGCAGTTCTTC
CDR3 protein: CASSIRLAGPYNEQFF

clone size: .
J gene: TRBJ1-1
V gene: TRBV14
D gene: .
CDR3 DNA: TGTGCCAGCAGCCAGTCGGTGAACACTGAAGCTTTCTTT
CDR3 protein: CASSQSVNTEAFF

clone size: .
J gene: TRBJ1-5
V gene: TRBV7-2
D gene: .
CDR3 DNA: TGTGCCAGCAGCTCCCCCACCGCGGGGAATCAGCCCCAGCATTTT
CDR3 protein: CASSSPTAGNQPQHF

clone size: few
J gene: TRBJ1-1
V gene: TRBV5-6
D gene: .
CDR3 DNA: TGTGCCAGCAGCTTGACTGAGAACACTGAAGCTTTCTTT
CDR3 protein: CASSLTENTEAFF

clone size: .
J gene: TRBJ1-6
V gene: TRBV18
D gene: .
CDR3 DNA: TGTGCCAGCTCACTCAGTTTAACGGGAGATAATTCACCCCTCCACTTT
CDR3 protein: CASSLSLTGDNSPLHF

clone size: .
J gene: TRBJ2-1
V gene: TRBV9
D gene: .
CDR3 DNA: TGTGCCAGCAGCGTAGAAGCGGTGATTCACAATGAGCAGTTCTTC
CDR3 protein: CASSVEAVIHNEQFF